A selection of T cell receptor beta chains follows, all from one sample in a study of early T cells in non-severe SARS-CoV-2 infection. One entry per CDR3 protein, called by TCRdb with MiXCR from the 5' RACE reads. Among 20,000 to 30,000 distinct CDR3 sequences, approximately 6% were seen once, and the ten largest hold less than 3%. The sequenced sample was whole blood. The receptors stem from an adult who was a healthcare worker with PCR-confirmed SARS-CoV-2 infection or an uninfected control (not recorded which). Each CDR3 is given with its conserved first and last residue. The D gene is left open where the match is weak. The size of a clone is reported for some rows only, either as once, few or many, or as a class for expanded clones.

D	J	V	size	DNA	CDR3
.	TRBJ2-6	TRBV18	many	TGTGCCAGCTCACCAGGGGAGGCCAACGTCCTGACTTTC	CASSPGEANVLTF
.	TRBJ2-5	TRBV29-1	many	TGCAGCGTTGGCGAAGAGACCCAGTACTTC	CSVGEETQYF
.	TRBJ2-5	TRBV6-5	many	TGTGCCAGCACCCCCCCCTCGGGTAGCCTAGAGACCCAGTACTTC	CASTPPSGSLETQYF
.	TRBJ2-5	TRBV7-9	.	TGTGCCAGCAGCTTACTGCTAGACGAGGAGACCCAGTACTTC	CASSLLLDEETQYF
TRBD2	TRBJ2-3	TRBV10-1	many	TGCGCCAGCAGTGACCCTAGCGGGGATGGGACAGATACGCAGTATTTT	CASSDPSGDGTDTQYF
.	TRBJ1-3	TRBV21-1	.	TGTGCCAGCAAGGAGAAGGAGGACAGGGGAGGAAACACCATATATTTT	CASKEKEDRGGNTIYF
TRBD2	TRBJ2-1	TRBV7-9	few	TGTGCCAGCAGCAAAAGGCCGCTAGCGGGGGGGAGCTCCTACAATGAGCAGTTCTTC	CASSKRPLAGGSSYNEQFF
TRBD2	TRBJ2-3	TRBV18	many	TGTGCCAGCTCACCAGCGGGGGTCCGAGATACGCAGTATTTT	CASSPAGVRDTQYF
.	TRBJ2-1	TRBV7-8	.	TGTGCCAGCAGCTCAACCCAGCACCGGGGTGGGGAGCAGTTCTTC	CASSSTQHRGGEQFF
TRBD1	TRBJ2-7	TRBV7-6	many	TGTGCCAGCAGCGCAGGACAGGTAAACGAGCAGTACTTC	CASSAGQVNEQYF
TRBD1	TRBJ2-7	TRBV20-1	few	TGCAGTGCCCCCGGGACAGGAGCCTACGAGCAGTACTTC	CSAPGTGAYEQYF
TRBD1	TRBJ2-1	TRBV15	many	TGTGCCACCAGCAGAGGGAGGGGGACAGGGGCCTACAATGAGCAGTTCTTC	CATSRGRGTGAYNEQFF
.	TRBJ2-4	TRBV28	many	TGTGCCAGCAGTTTCGGGGCCCAAGCCAAAAACATTCAGTACTTC	CASSFGAQAKNIQYF
.	TRBJ2-7	TRBV6-1	many	TGTGCCAGCAGCCCCGCGGGACTCCTTCGGCACGAGCAGTACTTC	CASSPAGLLRHEQYF
.	TRBJ2-1	TRBV29-1	many	TGCAGCGTTGAAGATCTTTTGGGGGTGACAGCCAATGAGCAGTTCTTC	CSVEDLLGVTANEQFF
.	TRBJ2-7	TRBV7-2	few	TGTGCCAGCAGCCCCGCCTCGGGCGTGTACGGGCAGTACTTC	CASSPASGVYGQYF
.	TRBJ2-2	TRBV29-1	many	TGCAGCGCCGGAAGGTACACCGGGGAGCTGTTTTTT	CSAGRYTGELFF
.	TRBJ2-3	TRBV6-6	.	TGTGCCAGCAGTTACTTTCAAGGAGACACAGATACGCAGTATTTT	CASSYFQGDTDTQYF
.	TRBJ1-3	TRBV5-1	few	TGCGCCAGCAGCTTTGGGGAATCTGGAAACACCATATATTTT	CASSFGESGNTIYF
.	TRBJ2-3	TRBV2	many	TGTGCCAGCAGTTGGGCAGCATGGGATACGCAGTATTTT	CASSWAAWDTQYF
TRBD2	TRBJ2-7	TRBV9	many	TGTGCCAGCAGCGTAGAGGGACTAGCGTTTTACGAGCAGTACTTC	CASSVEGLAFYEQYF
TRBD2	TRBJ2-3	TRBV5-6	.	TGTGCCAGCAGCTTGGGGAGCGGGGGACCCGCCGGTACGCAGTATTTT	CASSLGSGGPAGTQYF
.	TRBJ2-1	TRBV19	many	TGTGCCAGTAGTATGACGGCAGGTCAGTACAATGAGCAGTTCTTC	CASSMTAGQYNEQFF
.	TRBJ2-5	TRBV11-1	many	TGTGCCAGCAGCTTAGTTGGGGGTATGGAGACCCAGTACTTC	CASSLVGGMETQYF
.	TRBJ2-7	TRBV2	.	TGTGCCAGCAGGAGCTACGAGCAGTACTTC	CASRSYEQYF
.	TRBJ2-1	TRBV2	few	TGTGCCAGCAGTGAGCAGGTATCCTACAATGAGCAGTTCTTC	CASSEQVSYNEQFF
.	TRBJ1-5	TRBV10-1	many	TGCGCCAGCAGTGAGTCGGTAGGGGCCCAGCCCCAGCATTTT	CASSESVGAQPQHF
.	TRBJ2-3	TRBV5-6	many	TGTGCCAGCAGCTTGGATGGAGTAGGCTCAGATACGCAGTATTTT	CASSLDGVGSDTQYF
.	TRBJ1-1	TRBV7-2	many	TGTGCCAGCAGCTTAAGGATGGTTAACACTGAAGCTTTCTTT	CASSLRMVNTEAFF
TRBD2	TRBJ2-3	TRBV9	.	TGTGCCAGCAGCGTAGCAAGCGGGGGGGCAGGAGATACGCAGTATTTT	CASSVASGGAGDTQYF
.	TRBJ2-3	TRBV20-1	few	TGCAGTGCTAACGTCCTCGCCGGGGACGCCACAGATACGCAGTATTTT	CSANVLAGDATDTQYF
.	TRBJ2-2	TRBV13	many	TGTGCCAGCAGCTTAGATCTCCAGGCCGGGGAGCTGTTTTTT	CASSLDLQAGELFF
.	TRBJ2-7	TRBV6-5	many	TGTGCCAGCAGTTACTCGACTGGCGAGCAGTACTTC	CASSYSTGEQYF
.	TRBJ2-2	TRBV2	many	TGTGCCAGCAGTGTTAGGGGGATCGCGAACACCGGGGAGCTGTTTTTT	CASSVRGIANTGELFF
TRBD2	TRBJ2-1	TRBV5-1	many	TGCGCCAGCAGCATTAGCGGGGGGACTTACAATGAGCAGTTCTTC	CASSISGGTYNEQFF
.	TRBJ2-1	TRBV7-2	few	TGTGCCAGCAGCTTAGGGCAGAACAATGAGCAGTTCTTC	CASSLGQNNEQFF
.	TRBJ1-1	TRBV29-1	medium-sized	TGCAGCGTTGTATTCGGGCAGGGCACTGAAGCTTTCTTT	CSVVFGQGTEAFF
.	TRBJ1-1	TRBV25-1	medium-sized	TGTGCCAGCAGTGAAGGCACTGAAGCTTTCTTT	CASSEGTEAFF
.	TRBJ2-7	TRBV28	few	TGTGCCAGCAGTTTAGGGGCCCTCGAGCAGTACTTC	CASSLGALEQYF
.	TRBJ1-5	TRBV28	many	TGTGCCAGCAGCCCTGGTGTAGGGCCGGGCAATCAGCCCCAGCATTTT	CASSPGVGPGNQPQHF
TRBD1	TRBJ1-2	TRBV12-3/TRBV12-4	many	TGTGCCAGCAGTTACCTCGGACAGGGTGGCCATTATGGCTACACCTTC	CASSYLGQGGHYGYTF
TRBD1	TRBJ2-7	TRBV29-1	once	TGCAGCGTCCGCGACAGGGTTTTGGGCGAGCAGTACTTC	CSVRDRVLGEQYF
.	TRBJ2-7	TRBV9	few	TGTGCCAGCAGCGGTGGGGACAAGAGCTCCTACGAGCAGTACTTC	CASSGGDKSSYEQYF
TRBD2	TRBJ2-7	TRBV5-1	many	TGCGCCAGCAGATATGACGGGACTAGCGGGGGGGCCTACGAGCAGTACTTC	CASRYDGTSGGAYEQYF
TRBD1	TRBJ2-4	TRBV18	few	TGTGCCAGCTCACTCGGGACAGGGGGCCTCAAAAACATTCAGTACTTC	CASSLGTGGLKNIQYF
.	TRBJ2-1	TRBV7-9	many	TGTGCCAGCAGCTTAGTAGGGGGCTCCTACAATGAGCAGTTCTTC	CASSLVGGSYNEQFF
.	TRBJ1-2	TRBV25-1	few	TGTGCCAGCAGCCCAAGTGCGGGACGAACGTATGGCTACACCTTC	CASSPSAGRTYGYTF
TRBD1	TRBJ2-7	TRBV27	many	TGTGCCAGCAGTCCATGGGACAGTAGCTACGAGCAGTACTTC	CASSPWDSSYEQYF
.	TRBJ1-3	TRBV18	few	TGTGCCAGCTCACCGGGTCGCGGTTCTGGAAACACCATATATTTT	CASSPGRGSGNTIYF
.	TRBJ1-6	TRBV2	many	TGTGCCAGCGGGCAAGACGGCCGCCTTCCCCTAACCCTCCACTTT	CASGQDGRLPLTLHF
TRBD1	TRBJ1-5	TRBV4-2	many	TGTGCCAGCAGCCAATCAACAGGGGTGGTAAGTCAGCCCCAGCATTTT	CASSQSTGVVSQPQHF
TRBD1	TRBJ2-7	TRBV11-2	few	TGTGCCAGCAGCAACATTGGACAGGGCTGGAGGGAGCAGTACTTC	CASSNIGQGWREQYF
.	TRBJ1-6	TRBV6-5	many	TGTGCCAGCAGTTACTCCGAAAATTCACCCCTCCACTTT	CASSYSENSPLHF
.	TRBJ2-7	TRBV28	.	TGTGCCAGCAGTTTTAGTCAGGGGTCCTACGAGCAGTACTTC	CASSFSQGSYEQYF
.	TRBJ1-1	TRBV6-1	many	TGTGCCACCAGACTTATTCAGCAGCTTCGGAACACTGAAGCTTTCTTT	CATRLIQQLRNTEAFF
TRBD2	TRBJ2-2	TRBV13	many	TGTGCCAGCAGCTTCCTAGCGGGGGGGTTCGACACCGGGGAGCTGTTTTTT	CASSFLAGGFDTGELFF
.	TRBJ2-7	TRBV27	many	TGTGCCAGCAGTCCGAGGGTGGTGGTAGCGTCCTACGAGCAGTACTTC	CASSPRVVVASYEQYF
.	TRBJ2-2	TRBV27	many	TGTGCCAGCAGGGGGGTTCGGCACACCGGGGAGCTGTTTTTT	CASRGVRHTGELFF
TRBD2	TRBJ2-7	TRBV10-2	.	TGCGCCAGCAGTGAGGGCGGGGGGACCTACGAGCAGTACTTC	CASSEGGGTYEQYF